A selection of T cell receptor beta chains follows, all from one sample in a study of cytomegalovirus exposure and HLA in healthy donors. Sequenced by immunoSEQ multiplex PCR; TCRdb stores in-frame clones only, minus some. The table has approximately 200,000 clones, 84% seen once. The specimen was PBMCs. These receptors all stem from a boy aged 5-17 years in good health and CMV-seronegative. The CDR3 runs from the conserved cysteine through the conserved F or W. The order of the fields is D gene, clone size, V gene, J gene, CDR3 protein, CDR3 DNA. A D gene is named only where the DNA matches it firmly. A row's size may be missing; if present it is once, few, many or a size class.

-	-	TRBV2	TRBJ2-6	CASSGVSGANVLTF	TGTGCCAGCAGTGGTGTGTCAGGGGCCAACGTCCTGACTTTC
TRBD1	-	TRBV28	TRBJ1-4	CASSETGINEKLFF	TGTGCCAGCAGTGAGACAGGGATTAATGAAAAACTGTTTTTT
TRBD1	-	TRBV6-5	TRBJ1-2	CASSWDRRNYGYTF	TGTGCCAGCAGTTGGGACAGGAGAAACTATGGCTACACCTTC
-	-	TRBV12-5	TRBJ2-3	CAGAQDGSTDTQYF	TGTGCTGGGGCTCAGGACGGCAGCACAGATACGCAGTATTTT
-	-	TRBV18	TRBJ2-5	CASSPKTQETQYF	TGTGCCAGCTCTCCCAAAACTCAAGAGACCCAGTACTTC
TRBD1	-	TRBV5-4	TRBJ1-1	CASSPATGESTEAFF	TGTGCCAGCAGTCCAGCGACAGGGGAGAGCACTGAAGCTTTCTTT
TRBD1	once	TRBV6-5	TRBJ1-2	CASSYLGTGVSYGYTF	TGTGCCAGCAGTTACTTAGGGACAGGGGTTTCCTATGGCTACACCTTC
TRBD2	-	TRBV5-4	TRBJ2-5	CASSKAGGVGETQYF	TGTGCCAGCAGCAAGGCGGGGGGAGTTGGAGAGACCCAGTACTTC
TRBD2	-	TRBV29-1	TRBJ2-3	CSVRTSGDTQYF	TGCAGCGTTCGGACTAGCGGAGATACGCAGTATTTT
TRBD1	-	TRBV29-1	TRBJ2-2	CSAKPNDRENTGELFF	TGCAGCGCGAAGCCGAACGACAGGGAGAACACCGGGGAGCTGTTTTTT
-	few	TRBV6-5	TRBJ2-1	CASSYSNGFNEQFF	TGTGCCAGCAGTTACTCGAACGGTTTCAATGAGCAGTTCTTC
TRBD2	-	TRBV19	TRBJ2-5	CASRNSAGGETQYF	TGTGCCAGTAGAAACTCCGCGGGGGGAGAGACCCAGTACTTC
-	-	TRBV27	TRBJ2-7	CASSLLGATYEQYF	TGTGCCAGCAGTTTATTGGGGGCCACCTACGAGCAGTACTTC
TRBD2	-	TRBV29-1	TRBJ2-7	CSVEETSGSSYGQYF	TGCAGCGTTGAAGAGACTAGCGGGAGCTCCTACGGGCAGTACTTC
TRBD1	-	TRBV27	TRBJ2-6	CASRDTTGIGANVLTF	TGTGCCAGCAGAGACACGACAGGGATAGGGGCCAACGTCCTGACTTTC
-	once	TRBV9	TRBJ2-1	CASTPSQGLNEQFF	TGTGCCAGCACCCCAAGCCAGGGATTGAATGAGCAGTTCTTC
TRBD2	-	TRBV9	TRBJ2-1	CASSAGGSLYNEQFF	TGTGCCAGTTCTGCGGGGGGATCTTTATACAATGAGCAGTTCTTC
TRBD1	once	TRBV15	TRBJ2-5	CATGSEGAGYQETQYF	TGTGCCACAGGGAGCGAGGGGGCGGGCTACCAAGAGACCCAGTACTTC
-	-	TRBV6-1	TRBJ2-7	CASSNLLRGNEQYF	TGTGCCAGCAGTAACCTGTTAAGGGGTAACGAGCAGTACTTC
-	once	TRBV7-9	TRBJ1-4	CASSLVGSSNEKLFF	TGTGCCAGCAGCTTAGTTGGTAGTAGTAATGAAAAACTGTTTTTT
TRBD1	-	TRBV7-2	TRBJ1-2	CASSLALQGGGYTF	TGTGCCAGCAGCTTAGCCCTCCAGGGGGGAGGCTACACCTTC
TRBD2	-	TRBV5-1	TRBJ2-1	CASSWPVSGGGNEQFF	TGCGCCAGCAGCTGGCCTGTGTCGGGAGGGGGCAATGAGCAGTTCTTC
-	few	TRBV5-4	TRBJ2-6	CASGLAVLTF	TGTGCCAGCGGGTTAGCTGTCCTGACTTTC
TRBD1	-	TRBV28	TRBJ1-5	CATSGQPNQPQHF	TGTGCCACCTCGGGACAGCCGAATCAGCCCCAGCATTTT
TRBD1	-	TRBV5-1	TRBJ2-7	CASSPWTGGYEQYF	TGCGCCAGCAGCCCCTGGACAGGGGGCTACGAGCAGTACTTC
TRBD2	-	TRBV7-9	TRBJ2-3	CASSPASGRTTDTQYF	TGTGCCAGCAGCCCGGCTAGCGGGAGAACCACAGATACGCAGTATTTT
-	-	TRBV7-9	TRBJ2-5	CASSPRRQSQETQYF	TGTGCCAGCAGCCCTCGCCGACAGTCCCAAGAGACCCAGTACTTC
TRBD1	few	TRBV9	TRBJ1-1	CASSTTTGEYTEAFF	TGTGCCAGCAGCACGACGACAGGGGAATACACTGAAGCTTTCTTT
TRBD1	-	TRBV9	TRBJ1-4	CASSLGQGATNEKLFF	TGTGCCAGCAGCCTAGGACAGGGGGCAACTAATGAAAAACTGTTTTTT
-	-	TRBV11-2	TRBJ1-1	CASSPERLEAFF	TGTGCCAGCAGCCCAGAGCGCCTTGAAGCTTTCTTT
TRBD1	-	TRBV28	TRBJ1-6	CASSLLFSTGGRSLHF	TGTGCCAGCAGTTTATTGTTCTCGACAGGGGGTAGATCCCTCCACTTT
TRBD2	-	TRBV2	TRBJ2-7	CASSDPGLAGEQYF	TGTGCCAGCAGTGACCCGGGACTAGCGGGAGAGCAGTACTTC
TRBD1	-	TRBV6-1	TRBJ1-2	CASSEIRQGIYGYTF	TGTGCCAGCAGTGAAATTAGACAGGGAATCTATGGCTACACCTTC
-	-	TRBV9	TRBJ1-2	CASSPGQLYGYTF	TGTGCCAGCAGCCCTGGACAGCTCTATGGCTACACCTTC
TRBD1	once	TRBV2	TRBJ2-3	CASFRDRDIAGLVLAQYF	TGTGCCAGCTTCCGGGACAGGGATATTGCGGGTTTGGTGTTAGCGCAGTATTTT
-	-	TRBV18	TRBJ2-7	CASSPPPPGLVSYEQYF	TGTGCCAGCTCACCACCGCCCCCGGGACTTGTCTCCTACGAGCAGTACTTC
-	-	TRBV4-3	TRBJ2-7	CASSQGGGATYEQYF	TGCGCCAGCAGCCAAGGGGGCGGGGCAACCTACGAGCAGTACTTC
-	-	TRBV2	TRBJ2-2	CASSEARRGRGTGGELFF	TGTGCCAGCAGTGAAGCGAGAAGGGGGAGGGGCACTGGCGGGGAGCTGTTTTTT
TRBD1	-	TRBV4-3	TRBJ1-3	CASSRDRAPGNTIYF	TGCGCCAGCAGCCGGGACAGGGCTCCGGGAAACACCATATATTTT
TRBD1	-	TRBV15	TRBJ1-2	CATSRPGQGSSGYGYTF	TGTGCCACCAGCAGGCCGGGACAGGGGTCGAGTGGCTATGGCTACACCTTC
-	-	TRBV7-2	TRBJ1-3	CASRLGRSPGNTIYF	TGTGCCAGCAGACTAGGGCGGTCTCCTGGAAACACCATATATTTT
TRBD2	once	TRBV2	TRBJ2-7	CASSEARERAYEQYF	TGTGCCAGCAGTGAAGCGCGGGAGCGAGCCTACGAGCAGTACTTC
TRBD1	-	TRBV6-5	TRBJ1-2	CASSPDRDYGYTF	TGTGCCAGCAGCCCGGACAGGGACTATGGCTACACCTTC
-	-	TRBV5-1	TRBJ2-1	CASSLASAGEQFF	TGCGCCAGCAGCTTGGCTAGCGCGGGCGAGCAGTTCTTC
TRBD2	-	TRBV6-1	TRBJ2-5	CASSVAAGLETQYF	TGTGCCAGCAGTGTGGCAGCGGGGCTGGAGACCCAGTACTTC